The clone carrying this T cell receptor (beta chain) was detected only a few times. Looked up from germline, CDR1 is MGHRA and CDR2 is YSYEKL. V was clipped by 6 bases and J by 7 bases; unmatched bases: 7. This CDR3 contains 14 residues. This sample was included in a study of cytomegalovirus exposure and HLA in healthy donors. PCR amplification relied on 60 Vbeta primers (plus 13 Jbeta primers). Sequenced by immunoSEQ multiplex PCR; TCRdb stores in-frame clones only, minus some. The sample yields a few hundred thousand clones, approximately 79% seen once. The sample consisted of PBMCs. The receptor was isolated from a girl aged 2-15 years in good health and CMV-seronegative. The V and J genes are TRBV4-1 and TRBJ1-4; 8 bases fit TRBD1. Here the CDR3 reads CASRSGQGSEKLFF. The CDR3 coding sequence is TGCGCCAGCAGGTCAGGACAGGGTAGTGAAAAACTGTTTTTT.